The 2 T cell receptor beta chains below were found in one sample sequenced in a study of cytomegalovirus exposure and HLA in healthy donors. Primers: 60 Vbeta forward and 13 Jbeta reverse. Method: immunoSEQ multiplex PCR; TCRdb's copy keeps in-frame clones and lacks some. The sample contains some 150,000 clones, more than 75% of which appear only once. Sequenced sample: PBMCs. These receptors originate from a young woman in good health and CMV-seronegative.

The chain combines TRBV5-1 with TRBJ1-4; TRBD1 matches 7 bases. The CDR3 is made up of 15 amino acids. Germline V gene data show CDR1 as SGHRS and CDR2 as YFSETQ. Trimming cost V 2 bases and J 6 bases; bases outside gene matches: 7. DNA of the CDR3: TGCGCCAGCAGCTTTGACAGGGACCGCGATGAAAAACTGTTTTTT. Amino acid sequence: CASSFDRDRDEKLFF. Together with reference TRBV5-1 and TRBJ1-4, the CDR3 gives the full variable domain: KAGVTQTPRYLIKTRGQQVTLSCSPISGHRSVSWYQQTPGQGLQFLFEYFSETQRNKGNFPGRFSGRQFSNSRSEMNVSTLELGDSALYLCASSFDRDRDEKLFFGSGTQLSVL.

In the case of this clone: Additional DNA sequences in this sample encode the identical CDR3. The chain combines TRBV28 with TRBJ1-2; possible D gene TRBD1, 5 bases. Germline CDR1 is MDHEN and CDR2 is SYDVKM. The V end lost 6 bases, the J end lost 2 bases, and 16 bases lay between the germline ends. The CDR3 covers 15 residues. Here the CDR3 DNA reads TGTGCCAGCAGCCCCCCAGGGCCTGGAAACTATGGCTACACCTTC. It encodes CASSPPGPGNYGYTF.